A selection of T cell receptor beta chains follows, all from one sample in a study of cytomegalovirus exposure and HLA in healthy donors. Sequenced by immunoSEQ multiplex PCR; TCRdb stores in-frame clones only, minus some. Recorded for this sample: tens of thousands of clones. Sequencing used PBMCs. These receptors all stem from a woman aged 60 to 75 in good health and CMV-seropositive. CDR3s include the opening cysteine and the closing phenylalanine or tryptophan. The order of the fields is J gene, V gene, D gene, clone size, CDR3 protein, CDR3 DNA. D genes are given only for firm matches. The listing skips clone size in some rows; elsewhere it reads once, few, many or a size class.

>TRBJ2-7|TRBV29-1|TRBD1|-
CSVEVTGVHEQYF
TGCAGCGTTGAGGTTACAGGGGTCCACGAGCAGTACTTC
>TRBJ2-3|TRBV18|TRBD2|-
CASPVASGGHTDTQYF
TGTGCCAGCCCAGTGGCTAGCGGGGGGCATACAGATACGCAGTATTTT
>TRBJ2-7|TRBV5-1|TRBD2|-
CASSATSGGPVSQYF
TGCGCCAGCAGCGCTACTAGCGGGGGGCCGGTCTCGCAGTACTTC
>TRBJ1-1|TRBV19|TRBD1|-
CASSQGQAYTEAFF
TGTGCCAGTAGTCAAGGACAGGCGTACACTGAAGCTTTCTTT
>TRBJ1-5|TRBV15|TRBD1|-
CATSKTGGLGQPQHF
TGTGCCACCAGCAAAACAGGGGGGTTAGGTCAGCCCCAGCATTTT
>TRBJ1-5|TRBV2|-|-
CASTGGGRNQPQHF
TGTGCCAGCACCGGGGGGGGCAGAAACCAGCCCCAGCATTTT
>TRBJ2-5|TRBV18|-|-
CASSPPRGGETQYF
TGTGCCAGCTCACCACCCAGGGGTGGGGAGACCCAGTACTTC
>TRBJ1-3|TRBV5-4|-|-
CASSLEQSSGNTIYF
TGTGCCAGCAGCTTGGAACAAAGCTCTGGAAACACCATATATTTT
>TRBJ2-7|TRBV28|TRBD1|-
CASIRQGLSYEQYF
TGTGCCAGCATCAGACAGGGGTTGTCCTACGAGCAGTACTTC
>TRBJ1-2|TRBV19|-|-
CASSIAGPNYGYTF
TGTGCCAGTAGTATCGCAGGGCCAAACTATGGCTACACCTTC
>TRBJ2-5|TRBV4-3|-|-
CASSQVGKGQQETQYF
TGCGCCAGCAGCCAAGTGGGGAAGGGGCAACAAGAGACCCAGTACTTC
>TRBJ1-1|TRBV6-5|TRBD1|-
CASSDRGTGAFF
TGTGCCAGCAGCGACAGGGGGACCGGGGCTTTCTTT
>TRBJ2-2|TRBV2|TRBD2|-
CASSLRTSGGTGELFF
TGTGCCAGCAGCCTTAGGACTAGCGGGGGTACCGGGGAGCTGTTTTTT
>TRBJ1-5|TRBV18|-|-
CASSPMHGEQPQHF
TGTGCCAGCTCACCTATGCACGGAGAGCAGCCCCAGCATTTT
>TRBJ2-1|TRBV5-1|TRBD2|-
CASSLLPGRDEQFF
TGCGCCAGCAGCTTGTTACCAGGGAGGGATGAGCAGTTCTTC
>TRBJ2-2|TRBV7-9|TRBD1|-
CASSRDRGGTGELFF
TGTGCCAGCAGCCGGGACAGGGGGGGCACCGGGGAGCTGTTTTTT
>TRBJ2-1|TRBV29-1|TRBD1|-
CSVVGQVPDNEQFF
TGCAGCGTCGTGGGACAGGTTCCGGACAATGAGCAGTTCTTC
>TRBJ2-5|TRBV18|TRBD1|-
CASSPSNKGQGVQETQYF
TGTGCCAGCTCACCAAGCAACAAAGGGCAGGGGGTCCAAGAGACCCAGTACTTC
>TRBJ1-4|TRBV7-8|-|-
CASSRTGVGEKLFF
TGTGCCAGCAGCCGGACGGGAGTAGGAGAAAAACTGTTTTTT
>TRBJ2-7|TRBV19|-|-
CASSIGVHYEQYF
TGTGCCAGTAGTATCGGGGTGCACTACGAGCAGTACTTC
>TRBJ2-7|TRBV11-2|TRBD2|-
CASSSPGLAGDEQYF
TGTGCCAGCAGCTCCCCGGGACTAGCGGGCGACGAGCAGTACTTC
>TRBJ2-7|TRBV5-6|TRBD1|-
CASSLGTGAMNEQYF
TGTGCCAGCAGCTTGGGTACAGGGGCTATGAACGAGCAGTACTTC
>TRBJ2-3|TRBV7-9|-|-
CASSFEGDTDTQYF
TGTGCCAGCAGCTTCGAGGGGGACACAGATACGCAGTATTTT
>TRBJ2-3|TRBV10-1|-|-
CASSDRADTQYF
TGCGCCAGCAGTGACCGGGCAGATACGCAGTATTTT
>TRBJ1-1|TRBV29-1|-|-
CSVRGREESTEAFF
TGCAGCGTGAGGGGCAGGGAGGAAAGCACTGAAGCTTTCTTT
>TRBJ2-2|TRBV18|-|-
CASSPPSNTGELFF
TGTGCCAGCTCACCACCGTCTAACACCGGGGAGCTGTTTTTT
>TRBJ2-3|TRBV5-1|TRBD1|-
CASRQTGEPTDTQYF
TGCGCCAGCAGGCAGACAGGGGAGCCAACAGATACGCAGTATTTT
>TRBJ2-1|TRBV4-3|-|-
CASSQDRGLGGATDNEQFF
TGCGCCAGCAGCCAAGATCGGGGCCTAGGGGGGGCGACCGACAATGAGCAGTTCTTC
>TRBJ1-2|TRBV19|TRBD1|-
CASPRGQALPHGYTF
TGTGCCAGTCCACGCGGACAGGCTCTTCCCCATGGCTACACCTTC
>TRBJ2-4|TRBV4-1|TRBD1|-
CASSQDPTGAGDIQYF
TGCGCCAGCAGCCAAGATCCCACAGGGGCTGGGGACATTCAGTACTTC
>TRBJ2-1|TRBV6-5|-|-
CASRRTGSSYNEQFF
TGTGCCAGCAGGCGAACTGGGAGCTCCTACAATGAGCAGTTCTTC
>TRBJ2-5|TRBV18|-|-
CASSPTRGRGTVETQYF
TGTGCCAGCTCACCCACCCGGGGCAGGGGAACGGTTGAGACCCAGTACTTC
>TRBJ1-1|TRBV15|TRBD1|-
CATSDTGGTEAFF
TGTGCCACCAGCGACACAGGGGGCACTGAAGCTTTCTTT
>TRBJ2-7|TRBV18|TRBD1|-
CASAGQGSYEQYF
TGTGCCAGCGCCGGACAGGGCTCCTACGAGCAGTACTTC
>TRBJ2-7|TRBV4-1|TRBD1|-
CASSQPRGQIYEQYF
TGCGCCAGCAGCCAACCTAGGGGACAGATCTACGAGCAGTACTTC
>TRBJ2-1|TRBV6-1|-|-
CASSAEGGYYNEQFF
TGTGCCAGCAGCGCGGAGGGCGGATACTACAATGAGCAGTTCTTC
>TRBJ1-2|TRBV29-1|TRBD1|-
CSVDAAWDRALDYTF
TGCAGCGTTGATGCCGCCTGGGACAGGGCTTTGGACTACACCTTC
>TRBJ2-7|TRBV7-9|TRBD1|-
CASSLADRGSYEQYF
TGTGCCAGCAGCTTAGCAGACAGGGGGTCCTACGAGCAGTACTTC
>TRBJ1-5|TRBV7-9|-|-
CASSLNSPGGNQPQHF
TGTGCCAGCAGCTTAAACTCTCCAGGGGGCAATCAGCCCCAGCATTTT
>TRBJ1-2|TRBV13|-|-
CASSFPGDPLPYGYTF
TGTGCCAGCAGCTTCCCGGGGGACCCCCTTCCGTATGGCTACACCTTC
>TRBJ1-1|TRBV5-6|-|-
CASSLAAGIPNTEAFF
TGTGCCAGCAGCTTGGCCGCGGGGATACCGAACACTGAAGCTTTCTTT
>TRBJ1-1|TRBV29-1|TRBD1|-
CSAQPATGTTEAFF
TGCAGCGCCCAGCCCGCGACAGGGACCACTGAAGCTTTCTTT
>TRBJ2-6|TRBV18|TRBD2|-
CASSGRESGANVLTF
TGTGCCAGCTCAGGGAGGGAGTCTGGGGCCAACGTCCTGACTTTC
>TRBJ1-1|TRBV7-9|-|medium-sized
CASSPVGRLDTEAFF
TGTGCCAGCAGCCCTGTGGGCAGGCTCGACACTGAAGCTTTCTTT
>TRBJ1-1|TRBV25-1|-|-
CASSEVVRVQGAFF
TGTGCCAGCAGTGAAGTGGTCAGGGTTCAGGGAGCTTTCTTT
>TRBJ2-7|TRBV7-8|TRBD2|-
CASSLGLAGGQYEQYF
TGTGCCAGCAGCTTAGGTCTAGCGGGGGGCCAGTACGAGCAGTACTTC
>TRBJ2-7|TRBV2|TRBD1|-
CASSSGTGYHEQYF
TGTGCCAGCAGTTCCGGGACAGGGTACCACGAGCAGTACTTC
>TRBJ2-3|TRBV5-1|-|-
CASRLTPTHTQYF
TGCGCCAGCAGATTGACACCAACGCATACGCAGTATTTT
>TRBJ1-5|TRBV7-2|-|-
CASSLVEDQPQHF
TGTGCCAGCAGCTTAGTCGAGGATCAGCCCCAGCATTTT
>TRBJ2-7|TRBV9|-|-
CASSVGGDIRIYEQYF
TGTGCCAGCAGCGTAGGGGGGGATATTAGGATCTACGAGCAGTACTTC
>TRBJ1-2|TRBV11-3|-|medium-sized
CASSLRDPGGYTF
TGTGCCAGCAGCTTAAGGGATCCGGGGGGCTACACCTTC
>TRBJ1-4|TRBV7-8|TRBD1|-
CASSPRTGSTNEKLFF
TGTGCCAGCAGCCCACGGACAGGTTCAACTAATGAAAAACTGTTTTTT
>TRBJ1-1|TRBV29-1|-|-
CSVQISGMNTEAFF
TGCAGCGTTCAGATATCAGGGATGAACACTGAAGCTTTCTTT
>TRBJ1-4|TRBV7-9|TRBD1|-
CASSFKGASATNEKLFF
TGTGCCAGCAGCTTCAAGGGGGCCAGTGCAACTAATGAAAAACTGTTTTTT
>TRBJ1-5|TRBV6-1|TRBD1|-
CASSVLDRGLQPQHF
TGTGCCAGCAGCGTCTTGGACAGGGGGCTTCAGCCCCAGCATTTT
>TRBJ1-2|TRBV28|TRBD1|-
CASSSSGTAGDGYTF
TGTGCCAGCAGTTCTTCCGGGACAGCCGGGGATGGCTACACCTTC
>TRBJ1-5|TRBV6-6|-|-
CASFDGQGQNQPQHF
TGTGCCAGCTTCGACGGGCAGGGGCAGAATCAGCCCCAGCATTTT